Described below is a single TCR beta chain sequence and its context. Its antigen remains unidentified. Then a second PCR, running about 6 to 11 cycles, was carried out with a sample-barcoded 5' primer and a J-beta primer mix. Each cDNA molecule was tagged by a template-switch adaptor that had 12 random nucleotides. TCRdb independently ran MiXCR on the 5' RACE reads; one entry per CDR3 protein. Here the sample spans approximately 770,000 distinct CDR3 sequences, nearly 60% being singletons. The sample belongs to a study of blood T cells in healthy people across ages. Overall study: Per every two T cells, about one barcoded beta molecule was captured by template switching.

In germline, CDR1 is MDHEN, CDR2 SYDVKM. This CDR3 contains 13 residues. Losses at the gene ends were 7 bases for V and 5 bases for J; bases not matched to a gene: 7. Study-wide findings and caveats: Compared with aged donors, long-lived donors showed fewer expanded clones, suggesting selection. Without sorted subsets, naive and antigen-experienced compartments could not be conclusively compared.

The sequenced material came from blood. The rearrangement links TRBV28 to TRBJ2-5, with TRBD2 matching over 7 bases. The sequence was collected from a man younger than 40 in good health. The CDR3 loop is CASTGGGRETQYF. The CDR3 region has the DNA TGTGCCAGCACTGGGGGGGGAAGGGAGACCCAGTACTTC.